This T cell receptor beta chain derives from a study of blood T cell repertoires in COVID-19. About the study: Collection of acute and convalescent COVID-19 samples took place in the United States, Italy and Spain. PBMCs, B-cell-depleted T cells, or T cells provided the cDNA or gDNA that made up the material.

Libraries were prepared by immunoSEQ multiplex PCR; TCRdb keeps only in-frame clonotypes and omits some of them. In the table there are under 250,000 clones, 70% to 90% of which are singletons. The count of this clone is one. Trimming removed 0 bases from V and 6 bases from J; junction bases left unmatched: 4. This CDR3 comprises 15 residues. Per the germline V gene, CDR1 is LGHNA and CDR2 is YNFKEQ. The chain employs TRBV4-2 and TRBJ1-3; 8 bases match TRBD1. Sample: peripheral blood. The sequence was obtained from a woman aged 65 to 85 with active or convalescent COVID-19. The CDR3 coding sequence is TGTGCCAGCAGCCAAGATCGGCAGGGGGCAAACACCATATATTTT. Translated, it gives CASSQDRQGANTIYF.